This TCR beta chain was captured by sequencing in a study of cytomegalovirus exposure and HLA in healthy donors. Overall study findings and caveats: In a later analysis, productive TCRs from donors in an Asian-associated ancestry cluster reportedly carried fewer N-insertions than the cohort mean.

This clone was picked up a small number of times. The antigen is not known. V lost 0 bases and J lost 4; bases outside the gene matches: 1. The CDR3 is 14 amino acids. Germline CDR1 SGDLS, CDR2 YYNGEE. 60 Vbeta and 13 Jbeta primers were used in PCR. Using immunoSEQ multiplex PCR, the repertoire was profiled, and TCRdb retains in-frame clones only, with some absent. The sample has around 76,000 clones, about four fifths seen once. The J gene is TRBJ2-5, the V gene TRBV9; the match to TRBD1 covers 9 bases. The receptor's source is a woman in her 40s in good health and CMV-seropositive. The sequenced sample consisted of PBMCs. The CDR3 sequence: CASSVDRGPETQYF. The CDR3 bases are TGTGCCAGCAGCGTAGACAGGGGGCCAGAGACCCAGTACTTC.